The text below deals with one T cell receptor beta chain. Its specificity is unknown. CDR3 length: 15 amino acids. The germline V and J ends were trimmed by 5 bases and 0 bases, with 11 bases remaining between them. CDR1 is MNHEY, CDR2 SVGAGI, per germline. Sequencing was performed with immunoSEQ multiplex PCR; in TCRdb, only in-frame clones are kept and a portion is missing. Among more than 150,000 clones, about 92% were seen once, and the ten largest hold 1% to 1.5%. This record belongs to a study of T cell responses to AZD1222 COVID-19 vaccine. General observations from the study: Repertoire collection took place solely once the T cell response had peaked. Females made up more of the donors, who were largely white British, and clonal diversity may have come out too low.

The receptor comes from an adult who received the AZD1222 COVID-19 vaccine. The sequencing used peripheral blood, collected 28 days after the second AZD1222 dose. This chain connects TRBV6-5 to TRBJ1-3; D remains unclear. The CDR3 DNA reads TGTGCCAGCAGTAACGACGGAAACTCTGGAAACACCATATATTTT. Its protein is CASSNDGNSGNTIYF.